These 3 T cell receptor beta chains originate from one sample sequenced in a study of human T cells and chemical hapten exposure. Time point defined: pre-sensitization, week 0. Documented treatment: therapeutic diphenylcyclopropenone sensitization with weekly scalp DPC. MiXCR, applied by TCRdb to the RACE reads, yields one record per CDR3 protein. The data show around 380,000 distinct CDR3 sequences, with around 5.5% seen just once and over 7% held by the top ten. The material sequenced was whole blood, taken in connection with sensitization to the hapten diphenylcyclopropenone (DPC). Receptors originate from a woman younger than 30 with alopecia areata. Some clones in this sample may be carry-over from other donors' samples.

The table lists this clonotype with many counts. The rearrangement joins TRBV15 to TRBJ2-7; D might be TRBD1 or TRBD2, each matching 7 bases. Trimming took off 4 bases at V and 7 bases at J, with 20 bases between the two ends. This CDR3 contains 15 residues. The germline V gene has CDR1 LNHNV and CDR2 YYDKDF (reference sequence). The CDR3 is CATSKGRGPGEEQYF. The CDR3 coding sequence is TGTGCCACCAGCAAAGGGAGGGGGCCAGGGGAAGAGCAGTACTTC.

This clonotype was recorded at least ten times. The chain has TRBV29-1 and TRBJ2-3; 9 nucleotides align to TRBD1. The trim removed 6 bases at V and 5 bases at J, leaving 12 bases unmatched. Germline V CDR1 and CDR2: SQVTM, ANQGSEA. CDR3 length equals 15 residues. CDR3 sequence reads: CSVLYGTGMEDTQYF. The CDR3 DNA reads TGCAGCGTCCTTTATGGGACAGGGATGGAAGATACGCAGTATTTT.

CDR3 region: CASRRHPPGTEAFF. The DNA of the CDR3 is TGTGCCAGCAGGCGGCACCCCCCGGGAACTGAAGCTTTCTTT. This sequence joins TRBV12-3 or TRBV12-4 and TRBJ1-1; no clear D gene. V lost 6 bases, J lost 5 bases, and 16 bases lay in between. The CDR3 loop spans 14 amino acids.